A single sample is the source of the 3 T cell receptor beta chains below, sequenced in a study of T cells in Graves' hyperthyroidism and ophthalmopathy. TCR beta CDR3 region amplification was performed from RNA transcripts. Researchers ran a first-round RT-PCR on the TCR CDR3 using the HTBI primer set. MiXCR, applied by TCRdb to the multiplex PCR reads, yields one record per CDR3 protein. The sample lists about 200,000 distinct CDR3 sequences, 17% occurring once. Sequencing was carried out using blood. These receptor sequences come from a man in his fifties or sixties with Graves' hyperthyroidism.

The CDR3 here is CASSGTVAETQYF. For the CDR3, the DNA is TGCGCCAGCAGCGGGACGGTGGCCGAGACCCAGTACTTC. This rearrangement joins TRBV5-1 to TRBJ2-5; tentatively, D is TRBD1 or TRBD2 (5 bases each). V was clipped by 4 bases and J by 5 bases, with 12 bases between them. This CDR3 is 13 amino acids long. CDR1 is SGHRS, CDR2 YFSETQ, per germline.

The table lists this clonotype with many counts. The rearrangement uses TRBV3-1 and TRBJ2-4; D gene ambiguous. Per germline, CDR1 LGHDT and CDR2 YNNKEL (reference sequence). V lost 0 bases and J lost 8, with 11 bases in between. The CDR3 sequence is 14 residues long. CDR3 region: CASSQDSASDIQYF. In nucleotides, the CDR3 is TGTGCCAGCAGCCAAGACTCAGCCTCGGACATTCAGTACTTC.

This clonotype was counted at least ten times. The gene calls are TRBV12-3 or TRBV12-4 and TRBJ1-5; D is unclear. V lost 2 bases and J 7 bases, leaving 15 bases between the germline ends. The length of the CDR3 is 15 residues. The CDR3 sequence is CASSLKYPMDQPQHF. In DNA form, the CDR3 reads TGTGCCAGCAGTTTAAAGTACCCCATGGACCAGCCCCAGCATTTT.